Described below is a single T cell receptor beta chain sequence and its context. As yet, its antigen is unknown. The germline V and J ends were trimmed by 0 bases and 8 bases, with 17 bases remaining between them. Germline CDR1 reads MGHRA; CDR2 reads YSYEKL. There are 16 residues in the CDR3. This entry belongs to a study of T-cell reconstitution after alpha-beta-depleted transplantation in children. The authors prepared the TCRbeta library with unique molecular identifiers. TCRdb reprocessed the PCR reads via MiXCR and lists one record per CDR3 protein. The sample contains about 340,000 distinct CDR3 sequences, roughly 17% of which appear only once. General study points: At one year after transplant, newly produced T cells mostly accounted for T-cell counts and diversity. The study reportedly traced alpha-beta T cells about two months after transplant to several hundred expanded graft clones.

The source was PBMCs, mostly from graft donor cells, collected 360 days after TCRalphabeta/CD19-depleted stem cell transplant. V and J are TRBV4-1 and TRBJ1-3; weak D call: TRBD1 (5 bases). The receptor's source is a male patient aged 2 to 9 who had a stem cell transplant for acute lymphoblastic leukemia, so the T cells may come from the graft donor. CDR3 residues: CASSQDEGRRWDTIYF. The CDR3 nucleotides are TGCGCCAGCAGCCAAGATGAGGGGAGACGTTGGGACACCATATATTTT.